This entry lists 10 T cell receptor beta chains sequenced from one sample in a study of CD8+CD57+ T cells in acquired aplastic anemia. TCR beta VDJ and CDR3 were profiled, and genomic DNA was the template. TCRdb reprocessed the reads via MiXCR and lists one record per CDR3 protein. The data show about 180,000 distinct CDR3 sequences, around half seen once. Sequencing was done on a sample of sorted CD4+, CD8+, or CD8+CD57+ T cells (not recorded which) from PBMCs. The source is a human donor in good health.

This clonotype was observed many times. The V and J genes are TRBV3-1 and TRBJ1-1; 7 bases match TRBD1. The V segment lost 3 bases and the J segment 8 bases; nucleotides outside the gene matches: 6. This CDR3 comprises 13 residues. Germline V gene data show CDR1 as LGHDT and CDR2 as YNNKEL (reference sequence). The CDR3: CASSHRQGREAFF. Here the CDR3 DNA reads TGTGCCAGCAGCCACCGACAGGGTCGAGAAGCTTTCTTT.

This clonotype has a handful of counts. The gene calls are TRBV7-9 and TRBJ1-2; weak D call: TRBD1 (6 bases). From germline, CDR1 is SEHNR and CDR2 FQNEAQ (reference sequence). The V end was cut by 8 bases, the J end by 6 bases, with 13 bases between. The CDR3 consists of 12 residues. The CDR3, as DNA: TGTGCCAGCGGGCGGGGGCAGGATGGCTACACCTTC. Protein sequence: CASGRGQDGYTF.

This clonotype was counted ten times or more. DNA for the CDR3: TGCGCCAGCAGCTTTCAACAGACGAACACCGGGGAGCTGTTTTTT. Translated, it gives CASSFQQTNTGELFF. The chain recombines TRBV5-1 with TRBJ2-2; unclear D gene. The CDR3 has 15 amino acids. V lost 2 bases to trimming and J lost 0 bases, with 8 bases between them. Per germline, CDR1 SGHRS and CDR2 YFSETQ.

At least ten counts were recorded for this clonotype. The chain joins TRBV7-9 to TRBJ1-1, with TRBD1 as a possible D gene (5 bases). Germline values: CDR1 SEHNR, CDR2 FQNEAQ (reference sequence). This CDR3 is built from 16 residues. The germline V and J ends were trimmed by 9 bases and 1 base, with 21 bases remaining between them. The CDR3 bases are TGTGCCAGAAGGCTGGGGCCCAGAACACGGAACACTGAAGCTTTCTTT. Translation gives CARRLGPRTRNTEAFF.

The chain employs TRBV25-1 and TRBJ1-6; D is perhaps TRBD1 (6 bases). The CDR3 totals 13 residues. The V end lost 2 bases, the J end lost 8 bases, and 7 bases lay between the germline ends. Germline CDR1 MGHDK, CDR2 SYGVNS. The CDR3 loop reads CASSEGGDSPLHF. The DNA for the CDR3 is TGTGCCAGCAGTGAAGGGGGCGATTCACCCCTCCACTTT.

This clonotype was counted a few times. This chain connects TRBV6-2 or TRBV6-3 to TRBJ1-5, with D hard to call. The V gene lost 5 bases and the J gene lost 1 base, with 12 bases spanning the gap. Germline V gives CDR1 MNHEY, CDR2 SVGEGT. This CDR3 has 15 amino acids. CDR3 DNA sequence: TGTGCCAGCAGTACCCATGACACAAGCAATCAGCCCCAGCATTTT. Amino acids: CASSTHDTSNQPQHF.

V is TRBV2 and J is TRBJ1-2; a possible D gene is TRBD1 (5 bases). The CDR3 consists of 13 residues. V dropped 8 bases and J dropped 12 bases, with 22 bases sitting between them. Germline V lookup: CDR1 SNHLY, CDR2 FYNNEI. The CDR3 spells CASGLRGESGNTF. The CDR3 region has the DNA TGTGCCAGCGGGTTACGAGGGGAATCCGGAAACACCTTC.

The J gene is TRBJ2-3, the V gene TRBV20-1, with 12 nucleotides matching TRBD2. The trim removed 6 bases at V and 2 bases at J, leaving 6 bases unmatched. Germline CDR1 DFQATT, CDR2 SNEGSKA (reference sequence). This CDR3 has 15 residues. In DNA form, the CDR3 reads TGCAGTGCGCTCCTAGCGGGGGGGCCCACAGATACGCAGTATTTT. Protein: CSALLAGGPTDTQYF.

A note on this clonotype: Just one base apart from a much larger clone, this may be a read error. J is TRBJ2-1 and V is TRBV11-1, with 10 bases identical to TRBD2. This CDR3 has 15 residues. Germline V gene sequence: CDR1 SGHAT, CDR2 FQDESV (reference sequence). Written as DNA, the CDR3 is TGTGCCAGCAGCTTGAGCGGGAGGGTATACAGTGAGCAGTTCTTC. Its translation is CASSLSGRVYSEQFF.

The J gene is TRBJ2-3, the V gene TRBV12-3 or TRBV12-4; D unclear. This CDR3 is 12 amino acids long. Trimming shortened V by 2 bases and J by 4 bases, and 4 bases separated the two germline ends. CDR3 sequence reads: CASSLYPDTQYF. CDR3 bases: TGTGCCAGCAGTTTATACCCAGATACGCAGTATTTT.